This TCR beta chain was profiled in a study of blood T cell repertoires in COVID-19. Study as a whole: Nucleic acid was either cDNA or gDNA, and it came from T cells, B-cell-depleted T cells, or PBMCs.

Germline values: CDR1 SGHDT, CDR2 YYEEEE. The V gene end was trimmed by 5 bases and the J gene end by 0 bases; junction bases not matched to a gene: 3. The CDR3 runs to 14 residues. Enrolled during active infection, Seattle patients were then followed longitudinally. The protocol was immunoSEQ multiplex PCR, while the TCRdb copy is restricted to in-frame clones and leaves out a portion. The table includes a few hundred thousand clones, more than 90% detected once. The chain recombines TRBV5-6 with TRBJ2-7; 9 nucleotides agree with TRBD1. The source is a person under 35 with COVID-19, enrolled during active disease. The material sequenced was peripheral blood. Here the CDR3 reads CASRMGQGSYEQYF. CDR3 nucleotides: TGTGCCAGCAGGATGGGACAGGGCTCCTACGAGCAGTACTTC.